Below, one TCR beta chain is given with its context. This sample stems from a study of blood T cell repertoires in COVID-19. Assay used: immunoSEQ multiplex PCR; TCRdb lists only in-frame clones, some missing. The sample has a few hundred thousand clones, about 88% seen once. V was trimmed by 3 bases and J by 0 bases, leaving 18 bases between them. Germline CDR1 and CDR2: GTSNPN and SVGIG (reference sequence). This CDR3 is 17 amino acids long. The specimen sequenced was PBMCs or T cells enriched from blood (not recorded which). This TCR came from a woman in her late teens or twenties who had recovered from COVID-19. The gene calls are TRBV30 and TRBJ1-3; D gene unclear. This CDR3 reads CAWSHNIRHVSGNTIYF. As DNA, the CDR3 is TGTGCCTGGAGCCACAACATCAGACACGTCTCTGGAAACACCATATATTTT.